Below, 10 T cell receptor beta chains from the same sample are listed, as sequenced in a study of radiation and T cells in renal cell carcinoma. Generated by immunoSEQ multiplex PCR, the TCRdb table keeps only in-frame clones and is missing some. This repertoire shows tens of thousands of clones, approximately 83% found once; its top ten account for 5% to 6.5%. The sample's time point: baseline pretreatment blood. Documented treatment: 15 Gy SBRT to primary tumor, nephrectomy 4 weeks later. The sample consisted of blood, taken from a patient whose treatment included radiotherapy and nephrectomy. These TCRs come from a man in his fifties or sixties with renal cell carcinoma.

This chain joins TRBV29-1 and TRBJ2-7; TRBD2 matches 7 bases. Germline V gives CDR1 SQVTM, CDR2 ANQGSEA. Trimming removed 2 bases from V and 0 bases from J; junction bases left unmatched: 16. This CDR3 has 18 residues. In DNA form, the CDR3 reads TGCAGCGTTGAAATTGAGAGGGCTAGAGCGGGGTACTCCTACGAGCAGTACTTC. It specifies CSVEIERARAGYSYEQYF.

CDR3 region: CASSEAATREKLFF. As DNA, the CDR3 is TGCGCCAGCAGTGAGGCCGCCACGAGGGAAAAACTGTTTTTT. The gene calls are TRBV10-1 and TRBJ1-4; D uncertain. Between the trimmed V and J ends, which lost 2 bases and 8 bases, there was a span of 12 bases. The CDR3 totals 14 residues. Germline V lookup: CDR1 WNHNN, CDR2 SYGVQD (reference sequence).

This clone was seen at least ten times. At one end the junction does not follow the germline gene, possibly because of a read error. In DNA form, the CDR3 reads TGTGCCATCAGTGAGCCTCGGACAGGGGGGTTGACTGGCTACACCTTC. Amino acids: CAISEPRTGGLTGYTF. J is TRBJ1-2 and V is TRBV6-1, with 10 bases matching TRBD1. This CDR3 is 16 amino acids long. Looked up from germline, CDR1 is MNHNS and CDR2 is SASEGT.

The chain joins TRBV2 to TRBJ2-7; tentatively, D is TRBD2 (6 bases). CDR3 length: 12 amino acids. The germline V gene has CDR1 SNHLY and CDR2 FYNNEI. Trimming removed 6 bases at V and 6 bases at J, with 12 bases between. As DNA, the CDR3 is TGTGCCAGCAGGAGCGGAGGGAGCGAGCAGTACTTC. Translated, it gives CASRSGGSEQYF.

The rearrangement links TRBV7-9 to TRBJ1-5; D call uncertain. CDR3 length: 12 residues. V lost 1 base to trimming and J lost 4 bases, with 2 bases between them. The germline CDR1 and CDR2 sequences are SEHNR and FQNEAQ (reference sequence). The CDR3, as DNA: TGTGCCAGCAGCTTAGGGAATCAGCCCCAGCATTTT. This codes for CASSLGNQPQHF.

This chain connects TRBV6-6 to TRBJ1-2, with unresolved D. Germline V gene data show CDR1 as MNHNY and CDR2 as SVGAGI (reference sequence). The CDR3 extends over 12 amino acids. V lost 5 bases and J lost 5, with 9 bases in between. The CDR3, as DNA: TGTGCCAGCAGTGCGGACGGTTATGGCTACACCTTC. It is translated as CASSADGYGYTF.

The chain carries TRBV6-6 and TRBJ1-5; D unresolved. V was cut by 2 bases and J by 0 bases, with 11 bases left in between. The CDR3 is 16 residues long. Germline V gene sequence: CDR1 MNHNY, CDR2 SVGAGI (reference sequence). The CDR3 here is CASSYGRDYSNQPQHF. The CDR3 region has the DNA TGTGCCAGCAGTTACGGAAGAGATTATAGCAATCAGCCCCAGCATTTT.

This clone was detected only once. The gene calls are TRBV7-8 and TRBJ2-7; D may be TRBD1 (5 bases). Per germline, CDR1 SGHVS and CDR2 FQNEAQ. The CDR3 has 15 amino acids. With 3 bases removed from V and 1 base from J, the gap between germline ends came to 13 bases. In DNA form, the CDR3 reads TGTGCCAGCAGCTTGGGGCCTCTATCTTCCTACGAGCAGTACTTC. Encoded protein: CASSLGPLSSYEQYF. The whole variable domain, filled in from reference TRBV7-8 and TRBJ2-7, reads GAGVSQSPRYKVAKRGQDVALRCDPISGHVSLFWYQQALGQGPEFLTYFQNEAQLDKSGLPSDRFFAERPEGSVSTLKIQRTQQEDSAVYLCASSLGPLSSYEQYFGPGTRLTVT.

This clone was detected only once. This chain connects TRBV27 to TRBJ2-7, with D unresolved. V lost 4 bases and J lost 6, with 19 bases in between. CDR1 and CDR2 (germline): MNHEY, SMNVEV (reference sequence). There are 15 residues in the CDR3. CDR3 loop: CASSSTSLGLSEQYF. The CDR3 DNA is TGTGCCAGCAGTTCTACCTCCCTCGGGCTCTCCGAGCAGTACTTC.

The CDR3 region has the DNA TGTGCCAGCAGTGGACTCGTTGAGGGACCCGAGCGGGAAAAACTGTTTTTT. Its translation: CASSGLVEGPEREKLFF. V gene TRBV25-1 combines with J gene TRBJ1-4; tentatively, D is TRBD1 (5 bases). CDR1 is MGHDK and CDR2 is SYGVNS in the germline V gene. CDR3 size: 17 residues. V dropped 4 bases and J dropped 8 bases, with 23 bases sitting between them. The full variable domain, with the rest looked up from reference TRBV25-1 and TRBJ1-4, is EADIYQTPRYLVIGTGKKITLECSQTMGHDKMYWYQQDPGMELHLIHYSYGVNSTEKGDLSSESTVSRIRTEHFPLTLESARPSHTSQYLCASSGLVEGPEREKLFFGSGTQLSVL.